This TCR beta chain was documented in a study of blood T cell repertoires in COVID-19. Turning to the study itself: Acute and convalescent COVID-19 specimens originated in the United States, Italy and Spain. T cells, B-cell-depleted T cells, or PBMCs supplied cDNA or gDNA.

The repertoire was sequenced with immunoSEQ multiplex PCR; TCRdb's copy has only in-frame clones and lacks some. The repertoire has around 160,000 clones, over 80% of them found once; the top ten carry about an eighth. V trimming: 2 bases; J trimming: 6 bases; junction bases outside the gene matches: 3. CDR1 and CDR2 (germline): MDHEN, SYDVKM. This CDR3 has 14 amino acids. The J gene is TRBJ2-1, the V gene TRBV28; 8 bases map to TRBD2. This clonotype originated in an older woman who had recovered from COVID-19. Sequencing was carried out using PBMCs or T cells enriched from blood (not recorded which). The CDR3 spells CASSLDGTSNEQFF. The CDR3 bases are TGTGCCAGCAGTTTAGACGGGACTAGCAATGAGCAGTTCTTC. The entire variable domain, with the rest obtained from reference TRBV28 and TRBJ2-1, is as follows: DVKVTQSSRYLVKRTGEKVFLECVQDMDHENMFWYRQDPGLGLRLIYFSYDVKMKEKGDIPEGYSVSREKKERFSLILESASTNQTSMYLCASSLDGTSNEQFFGPGTRLTVL.